These T cell receptor beta chains were read from a single sample in a study of a mutant IDH1 vaccine in newly diagnosed glioma. This table comes from immunoSEQ multiplex PCR, and its TCRdb copy is limited to in-frame clones, with some not included. The sample has around 88,000 clones; 80% are singletons. The sample here was PBMCs, taken from a glioma patient treated with radiotherapy, temozolomide or both. Receptors were obtained from a man aged 35 to 55 with glioma. Each CDR3 is given with its conserved first and last residue. Fields, in order: V gene, D gene, clone size, J gene, CDR3 DNA, CDR3 protein. The D gene is left open where the match is weak. Where a row states a size, it is once, few, many or the class of an expanded clone; other rows omit it.

TRBV19	TRBD1	few	TRBJ1-1	TGTGCCAGTAGTATGACGGGGACAGGGGAAGCTTTCTTT	CASSMTGTGEAFF
TRBV15	TRBD1	.	TRBJ1-5	TGTGCCACCAGCAGCGACAGGGGGCTGCGTCAGCCCCAGCATTTT	CATSSDRGLRQPQHF
TRBV11-2	.	.	TRBJ2-7	TGTGCCAGCAGCTTAAAAGGGGTCTCCTACGAGCAGTACTTC	CASSLKGVSYEQYF
TRBV11-2	TRBD2	few	TRBJ2-5	TGTGCCAGCAGCCCTAGAGCTAGCGGGGTCTTGGAGACCCAGTACTTC	CASSPRASGVLETQYF
TRBV5-1	TRBD1	.	TRBJ2-1	TGCGCCAGCAGCTTGGGGGACAGGGCTCTCTACAATGAGCAGTTCTTC	CASSLGDRALYNEQFF
TRBV5-4	TRBD1	once	TRBJ2-6	TGTGCCAGCAGCTTCCGGACAGGCGGCTCTGGGGCCAACGTCCTGACTTTC	CASSFRTGGSGANVLTF
TRBV12-5	.	.	TRBJ2-5	TGTGCTAGTGGTAAGACCCAGTACTTC	CASGKTQYF
TRBV6-5	.	few	TRBJ1-2	TGTGCCAGCACCCAAGTAGGCAGTGGCTACACCTTC	CASTQVGSGYTF
TRBV10-3	.	.	TRBJ2-3	TGTGCCATCGGCCTTTTGGGGGGCACAGATACGCAGTATTTT	CAIGLLGGTDTQYF
TRBV7-2	.	.	TRBJ1-3	TGTGCCAGCAGCTTAGCGAGGGGCCTCTCTGGAAACACCATATATTTT	CASSLARGLSGNTIYF
TRBV11-2	.	.	TRBJ2-2	TGTGCCAGCAGCATTTGGGGGGGCCGAGGGACCGGGGAGCTGTTTTTT	CASSIWGGRGTGELFF
TRBV5-6	.	.	TRBJ1-4	TGTGCCAGCAGCTTGGCCCGGACAGACGAAAAACTGTTTTTT	CASSLARTDEKLFF
TRBV5-4	TRBD1	once	TRBJ2-7	TGTGCCAGCAGCTTGGCATCCGACAGGGTCTACGAGCAGTACTTC	CASSLASDRVYEQYF
TRBV30	.	few	TRBJ1-1	TGTGCCTGGAGATTTACAGGGATTTCGAACACTGAAGCTTTCTTT	CAWRFTGISNTEAFF
TRBV4-1	.	.	TRBJ2-7	TGCGCCAGCAGCCCCCAGGCCTCCTACGAGCAGTACTTC	CASSPQASYEQYF
TRBV7-2	.	.	TRBJ2-2	TGTGCCAGCAGCTCAACCATGGGGGAGCTGTTTTTT	CASSSTMGELFF
TRBV15	.	.	TRBJ2-7	TGTGCCACCAGCATACAGGGGGGGTACGAGCAGTACTTC	CATSIQGGYEQYF
TRBV18	.	.	TRBJ2-3	TGTGCCAGCTCACCAGGGGGTCGACTCACAGATACGCAGTATTTT	CASSPGGRLTDTQYF
TRBV27	TRBD1	.	TRBJ2-1	TGTGCCAGCAGTTTCCCCCTCGGACAGGGTAATTCCAATGAGCAGTTCTTC	CASSFPLGQGNSNEQFF
TRBV11-2	TRBD2	.	TRBJ2-7	TGTGCCAGCAGCCAGGGACTAGCGCCTCCCTACGAGCAGTACTTC	CASSQGLAPPYEQYF
TRBV25-1	TRBD1	.	TRBJ1-2	TGTGCCAGCAGTGCGACAGGGCATGGCTACACCTTC	CASSATGHGYTF
TRBV5-6	TRBD1	.	TRBJ1-2	TGTGCCAGCAGCTTGCGGGCAGGGGGTTTAGGCTACACCTTC	CASSLRAGGLGYTF
TRBV13	TRBD1	once	TRBJ2-7	TGTGCCAGCAGCTACGGACAGGGGCAACCCTTTGGGCAGTACTTC	CASSYGQGQPFGQYF
TRBV6-5	.	.	TRBJ1-4	TGTGCCAGCGGCCGGGACACTGAAAAACTGTTTTTT	CASGRDTEKLFF
TRBV9	.	.	TRBJ2-5	TGTGCCAGCAGCGCAACTGGGACGGAAGAGACCCAGTACTTC	CASSATGTEETQYF
TRBV27	.	.	TRBJ2-1	TGTGCCAGCAGTTTAGTCGCCGGTTACAATGAGCAGTTCTTC	CASSLVAGYNEQFF
TRBV29-1	.	.	TRBJ2-3	TGCAGCGTTGAGTATGTGGCGGGGACCACATCGAATACGCAGTATTTT	CSVEYVAGTTSNTQYF
TRBV11-2	.	.	TRBJ1-5	TGTGCCAGCAGCTTAGGTCGGAATCAGCCCCAGCATTTT	CASSLGRNQPQHF
TRBV4-2	.	.	TRBJ2-7	TGTGCCAGCAGCCACCCGGGACCCGTTAATGACGAGCAGTACTTC	CASSHPGPVNDEQYF
TRBV19	TRBD2	.	TRBJ2-1	TGTGCCAGTAGCATAGCAGGATGGGGGAGGGCCGATGAGCAGTTCTTC	CASSIAGWGRADEQFF
TRBV9	.	.	TRBJ1-1	TGTGCCAGCAGCGTAGCTCACCTGAACACTGAAGCTTTCTTT	CASSVAHLNTEAFF
TRBV5-1	.	.	TRBJ1-4	TGCGCCAGCCGGACGGGCTTGTCTAATGAAAAACTGTTTTTT	CASRTGLSNEKLFF
TRBV9	.	.	TRBJ2-7	TGTGCCAGCAGCGTAGGGGGCACGGCCGCCTACGAGCAGTACTTC	CASSVGGTAAYEQYF
TRBV7-7	TRBD2	.	TRBJ2-5	TGTGCTAGCAGCCCGGGGGGGATCAAGACCCAGTACTTC	CASSPGGIKTQYF
TRBV7-2	.	few	TRBJ2-4	TGTGCCAGCAGCCCGACGGGCGGCGGTAAACTAGCCAAAAACATTCAGTACTTC	CASSPTGGGKLAKNIQYF
TRBV13	TRBD1	.	TRBJ1-2	TGTGCCAGCAGCTTAGGGGACAGGGGGCTTTCCGTATTC	CASSLGDRGLSVF
TRBV10-3	.	once	TRBJ2-5	TGTGCCATCAGTGCGCGGACCAGGGTGTCAGGGACCCAGTACTTC	CAISARTRVSGTQYF
TRBV5-1	.	.	TRBJ1-1	TGCGCCAGCAGCCGCGGGGGCATGGGCACTGAAGCTTTCTTT	CASSRGGMGTEAFF
TRBV4-2	.	.	TRBJ1-1	TGTGCCAGCAGCCGAGGGGACGGAGGAAGGAACACTGAAGCTTTCTTT	CASSRGDGGRNTEAFF
TRBV6-5	TRBD2	.	TRBJ2-1	TGTGCCAGCAGAACCGGGACTAGGTTGGGGAATGAGCAGTTCTTC	CASRTGTRLGNEQFF
TRBV19	.	.	TRBJ1-2	TGTGCCAGTAGTACCGGAACCTTTAACTATGGCTACACCTTC	CASSTGTFNYGYTF
TRBV6-5	.	.	TRBJ2-1	TGTGCCAGCAGTTACCTATCTAGTAGGGGCGTGGAGCAGTTCTTC	CASSYLSSRGVEQFF
TRBV4-3	.	.	TRBJ2-1	TGCGCCAGCAGCCAGCTAGCATCCTACAATGAGCAGTTCTTC	CASSQLASYNEQFF
TRBV6-1	.	.	TRBJ2-3	TGTGCCAGCAGCACCGGGGGAGGCACAGATACGCAGTATTTT	CASSTGGGTDTQYF
TRBV2	.	.	TRBJ1-2	TGTGCCAGCATTGGGGCCCGGGGGTATGGCTACACCTTC	CASIGARGYGYTF
TRBV2	.	.	TRBJ2-1	TGTGCCAGCAGTGAGCGGACAACTACCTACAATGAGCAGTTCTTC	CASSERTTTYNEQFF
TRBV10-3	.	.	TRBJ2-1	TGTGCCATCAAGGGCAGGGGGGATTGGGATGAGCAGTTCTTC	CAIKGRGDWDEQFF
TRBV29-1	.	.	TRBJ1-4	TGCAGCGTTGCCCGACCCGACATGGTTAAAATCCTCGAAAAACTGTTTTTT	CSVARPDMVKILEKLFF
TRBV7-2	TRBD2	.	TRBJ2-7	TGTGCCAGCAGCTTAGGTCTAGCGGGAGGGGAGAACGAGCAGTACTTC	CASSLGLAGGENEQYF
TRBV11-2	.	many	TRBJ2-3	TGTGCCAGCAGCCTCCGTGGGGGGACCTACGAGTATTTT	CASSLRGGTYEYF
TRBV28	TRBD2	.	TRBJ2-7	TGTGCCAGCAGTTTAAGAGCCCCCTATGCGGGAGGGATTGAACGCGAGCAGTACTTC	CASSLRAPYAGGIEREQYF